This T cell receptor (beta chain) was captured in a study of blood T cell repertoires in COVID-19. Study as a whole: PBMCs, B-cell-depleted T cells, or T cells provided the cDNA or gDNA that made up the material.

CDR1 SGHRS and CDR2 YFSETQ come from the germline V gene. This CDR3 comprises 12 residues. V gave up 5 bases and J gave up 5 bases; unmatched junction bases: 1. Original analysis: Amplification with reference gene primers provided the estimates of nucleated cell counts. The repertoire was sequenced with immunoSEQ multiplex PCR; TCRdb's copy has only in-frame clones and lacks some. The V and J calls and clone size are taken from that table; D and trimming were inferred from the DNA. This table has just under 350,000 clones, about 87% appearing once. Enrolment of Seattle patients took place during active infection, and they were followed longitudinally.

The sequenced sample consisted of peripheral blood. The TCR was taken from a woman aged 45-59 years with COVID-19, enrolled during active disease. The chain is built from TRBV5-1 and TRBJ2-1, with TRBD2 matching 7 bases. Here the CDR3 DNA reads TGCGCCAGCAGACTAGCGAACAATGAGCAGTTCTTC. It codes for CASRLANNEQFF.